The rows below give T cell receptor beta chains drawn from one sample of a study of glioma-infiltrating T cells. TCRdb ran MiXCR on the multiplex PCR reads and lists one entry per CDR3 protein. In the table there are 300,000 to 400,000 distinct CDR3 sequences, roughly 41% of which are singletons. Sequenced: glioma tissue, nonneoplastic brain tissue, or PBMCs (not recorded which). Source of these receptors: a human donor with low-grade glioma or glioblastoma, undergoing nonglioma brain surgery, or in good health (not recorded which). The CDR3 runs from the conserved cysteine through the conserved F or W. Each record gives: J gene, D gene, V gene, clone size, CDR3 protein, CDR3 DNA. The D gene is left open where the match is weak. Expanded clones are given a class, and other clones once, few, many or no size at all.

TRBJ2-1 . TRBV4-1 . CASSQDYARYNEQFF TGCGCCAGCAGCCAAGATTATGCCAGATACAATGAGCAGTTCTTC
TRBJ2-7 TRBD2 TRBV28 few CASSPSGTSGSYEQYF TGTGCCAGCAGTCCTTCTGGGACTAGCGGGTCCTACGAGCAGTACTTC
TRBJ2-4 . TRBV6-2/TRBV6-3 . CASSYIGAGTNIQYF TGTGCCAGCAGTTACATAGGGGCAGGGACAAACATTCAGTACTTC
TRBJ1-1 TRBD1 TRBV18 . CASSPRQGLAEAFF TGTGCCAGCTCACCCCGACAGGGGCTGGCTGAAGCTTTCTTT
TRBJ2-7 . TRBV20-1 few CSARAGLQGPSSYEQYF TGCAGTGCTAGAGCGGGCCTGCAGGGGCCAAGCTCCTACGAGCAGTACTTC
TRBJ1-1 . TRBV29-1 . CSVDKRMNTEAFF TGCAGCGTTGACAAACGGATGAACACTGAAGCTTTCTTT
TRBJ2-6 . TRBV6-1 . CAIHPGVLLSPGANVLTF TGTGCCATCCACCCCGGGGTCCTTCTCTCTCCTGGGGCCAACGTCCTGACTTTC
TRBJ1-2 TRBD1 TRBV7-2 . CASSPQGTADGCTF TGTGCCAGCAGCCCACAGGGGACAGCAGATGGCTGCACCTTC
TRBJ1-1 . TRBV28 . CASTDTWTEAFF TGTGCCAGCACCGACACTTGGACTGAAGCTTTCTTT
TRBJ1-1 . TRBV7-8 few CASSLGWDTEAFF TGTGCCAGCAGCTTAGGGTGGGACACTGAAGCTTTCTTT
TRBJ1-3 . TRBV15 . CASISSISGNTIYF TGTGCCAGCATCTCTTCAATCTCTGGAAACACCATATATTTT